The T cell receptor (beta chain) under discussion was sequenced for a study of cytomegalovirus exposure and HLA in healthy donors. Study-wide background: Among the approximately 370 donors who were genotyped, roughly 86% fell in the genetic ancestry cluster that is associated with self-reported Caucasian donors.

Of note for this clone: What it binds is unknown.

Donors had nominal health at sampling but likely had unrecorded immune exposures. The CDR3 runs to 13 residues. Germline CDR1 SGHRS, CDR2 YFSETQ. V was cut by 0 bases and J by 0 bases, with 3 bases left in between. PCR amplification relied on 60 Vbeta primers (plus 13 Jbeta primers). Generated by immunoSEQ multiplex PCR, the TCRdb table keeps only in-frame clones and is missing some. The sample has roughly 70,000 clones; roughly four fifths are singletons. Study observations and caveats: In vitro experiments confirmed that a few CMV-associated chains were specific for CMV antigens.

Sample: PBMCs. The clonotype comes from a man aged 50 to 59 in good health and CMV-seronegative. The chain uses TRBV5-1 and TRBJ1-1; D call uncertain. CDR3 in DNA: TGCGCCAGCAGCTTGGGAGTGAACACTGAAGCTTTCTTT. It yields the protein CASSLGVNTEAFF.